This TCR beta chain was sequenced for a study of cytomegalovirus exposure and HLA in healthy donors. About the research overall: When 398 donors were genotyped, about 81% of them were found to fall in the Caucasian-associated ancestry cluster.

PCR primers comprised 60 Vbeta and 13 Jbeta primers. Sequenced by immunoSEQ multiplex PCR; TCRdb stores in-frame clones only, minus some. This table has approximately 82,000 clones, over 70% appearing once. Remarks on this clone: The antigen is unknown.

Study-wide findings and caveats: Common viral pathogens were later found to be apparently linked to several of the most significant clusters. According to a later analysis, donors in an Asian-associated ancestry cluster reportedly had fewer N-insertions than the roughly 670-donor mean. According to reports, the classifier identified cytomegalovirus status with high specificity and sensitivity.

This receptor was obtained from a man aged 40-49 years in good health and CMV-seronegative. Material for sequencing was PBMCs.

CDR3 coding DNA: TGTGCCAGCAGCCGGCTTAGCGGGAAGGGTGAGCAGTTCTTC. Encoded protein: CASSRLSGKGEQFF. The chain recombines TRBV7-9 with TRBJ2-1; 8 bases match TRBD2. Germline V CDR1 and CDR2: SEHNR, FQNEAQ (reference sequence). The CDR3 contains 14 residues. V was pared by 5 bases and J by 9 bases, with 9 bases of the junction left unmatched.